What follows is one T cell receptor (beta chain) and its context. Its antigen is not known. V shed 4 bases and J 8 bases; nucleotides not matched to a gene: 5. Germline V gene data show CDR1 as SQVTM and CDR2 as ANQGSEA. This CDR3 is built from 12 residues. This sample was taken from a study of cytomegalovirus exposure and HLA in healthy donors. The study's findings and limits: A later analysis showed HLA-associated TCR beta chains outstripping equally common others in clonal expansion. According to an earlier analysis, most TCR beta V segments yielded productive rearrangements about 87% or about 30% of the time.

PCR primers comprised 60 Vbeta and 13 Jbeta primers. Profiling relied on immunoSEQ multiplex PCR, and the TCRdb table lists in-frame clones only, not all of them. The sample gives 90,000 to 140,000 clones, roughly 12% of which show up once; 15% to 20% is in the top ten. This sequence originates from a man aged 35-49 years in good health and CMV-seropositive. The chain recombines TRBV29-1 with TRBJ1-2, with 9 bases that match TRBD1. Sequencing input: PBMCs. CDR3 protein: CSVGTGVVGYTF. Here the CDR3 DNA reads TGCAGCGTTGGGACAGGGGTGGTCGGCTACACCTTC.